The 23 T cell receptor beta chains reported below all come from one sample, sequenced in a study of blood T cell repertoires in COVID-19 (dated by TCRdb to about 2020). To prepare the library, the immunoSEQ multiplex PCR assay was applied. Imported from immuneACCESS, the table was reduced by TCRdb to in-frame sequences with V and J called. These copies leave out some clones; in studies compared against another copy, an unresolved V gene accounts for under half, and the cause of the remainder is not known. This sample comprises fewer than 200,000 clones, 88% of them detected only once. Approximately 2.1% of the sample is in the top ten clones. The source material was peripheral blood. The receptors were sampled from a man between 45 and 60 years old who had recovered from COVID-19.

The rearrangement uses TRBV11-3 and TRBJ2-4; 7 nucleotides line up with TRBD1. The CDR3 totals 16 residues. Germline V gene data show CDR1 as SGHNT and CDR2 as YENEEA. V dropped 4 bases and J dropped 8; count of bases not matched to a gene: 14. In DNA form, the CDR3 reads TGTGCCAGCAGCTCGCCCCCGGGACAGAGGGAGCACATTCAGTACTTC. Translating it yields CASSSPPGQREHIQYF.

The CDR3 reads CASSQDRTGGNQPQHF. In DNA, the CDR3 is TGCGCCAGCAGCCAAGATCGGACGGGGGGCAATCAGCCCCAGCATTTT. This rearrangement joins TRBV4-3 to TRBJ1-5; maybe TRBD1 (5 bases). V was trimmed by 0 bases and J by 2 bases, leaving 11 bases between them. Germline V lookup: CDR1 LGHNA, CDR2 YSLEER. This CDR3 is built from 16 residues.

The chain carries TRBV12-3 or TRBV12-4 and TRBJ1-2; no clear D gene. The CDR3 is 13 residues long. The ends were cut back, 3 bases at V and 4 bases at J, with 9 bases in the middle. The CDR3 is CASSLSSSYGYTF. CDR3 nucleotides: TGTGCCAGCAGTTTGTCCTCCTCCTATGGCTACACCTTC.

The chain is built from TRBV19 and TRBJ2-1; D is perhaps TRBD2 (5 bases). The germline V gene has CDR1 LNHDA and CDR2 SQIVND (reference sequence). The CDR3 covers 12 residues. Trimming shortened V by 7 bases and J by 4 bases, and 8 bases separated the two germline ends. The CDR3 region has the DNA TGTGCCAGTATTGGAGGATACAATGAGCAGTTCTTC. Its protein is CASIGGYNEQFF.

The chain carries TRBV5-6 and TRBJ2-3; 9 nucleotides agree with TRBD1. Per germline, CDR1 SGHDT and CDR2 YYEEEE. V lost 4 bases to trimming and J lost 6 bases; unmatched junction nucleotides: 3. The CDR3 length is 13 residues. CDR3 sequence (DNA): TGTGCCAGCAGCGCGGACAGGGGTGATACGCAGTATTTT. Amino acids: CASSADRGDTQYF.

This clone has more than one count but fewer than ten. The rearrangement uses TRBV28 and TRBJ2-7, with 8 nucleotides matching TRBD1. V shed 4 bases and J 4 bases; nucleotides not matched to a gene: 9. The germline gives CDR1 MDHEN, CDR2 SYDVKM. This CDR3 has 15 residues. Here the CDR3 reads CASSSPRTGHYEQYF. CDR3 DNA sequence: TGTGCCAGCAGTTCGCCGCGGACAGGGCATTACGAGCAGTACTTC.

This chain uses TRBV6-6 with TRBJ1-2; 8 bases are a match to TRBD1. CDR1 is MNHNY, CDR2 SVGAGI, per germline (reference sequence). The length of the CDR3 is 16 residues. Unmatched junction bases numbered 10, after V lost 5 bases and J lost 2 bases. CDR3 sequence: CASSQSGQGRNYGYTF. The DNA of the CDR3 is TGTGCCAGCAGTCAATCCGGACAGGGAAGAAACTATGGCTACACCTTC.

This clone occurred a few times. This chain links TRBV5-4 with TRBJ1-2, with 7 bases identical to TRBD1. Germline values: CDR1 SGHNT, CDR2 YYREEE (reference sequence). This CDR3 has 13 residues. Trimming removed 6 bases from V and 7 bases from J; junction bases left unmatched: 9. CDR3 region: CASKLDRAGGYTF. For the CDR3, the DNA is TGTGCCAGCAAACTCGACAGGGCAGGTGGCTACACCTTC.

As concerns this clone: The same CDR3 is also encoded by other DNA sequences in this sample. The CDR3 DNA sequence: TGCGCCAGCAGCTTGGTCGTTAGTCCCTACGAGCAGTACTTC. The encoded protein is CASSLVVSPYEQYF. The V and J genes are TRBV5-1 and TRBJ2-7; D is unresolved. Germline CDR1 is SGHRS and CDR2 is YFSETQ. Trimming left V 0 bases short and J 2 bases short, with 9 bases between. The CDR3 loop spans 14 amino acids. The full variable domain, in which reference TRBV5-1 and TRBJ2-7 provide the parts outside the CDR3, is KAGVTQTPRYLIKTRGQQVTLSCSPISGHRSVSWYQQTPGQGLQFLFEYFSETQRNKGNFPGRFSGRQFSNSRSEMNVSTLELGDSALYLCASSLVVSPYEQYFGPGTRLTVT.

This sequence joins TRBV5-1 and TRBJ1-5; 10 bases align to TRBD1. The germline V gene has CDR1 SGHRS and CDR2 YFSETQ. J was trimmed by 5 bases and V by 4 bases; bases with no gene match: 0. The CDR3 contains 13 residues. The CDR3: CASSGTGDQPQHF. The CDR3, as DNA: TGCGCCAGCAGCGGGACAGGGGATCAGCCCCAGCATTTT.

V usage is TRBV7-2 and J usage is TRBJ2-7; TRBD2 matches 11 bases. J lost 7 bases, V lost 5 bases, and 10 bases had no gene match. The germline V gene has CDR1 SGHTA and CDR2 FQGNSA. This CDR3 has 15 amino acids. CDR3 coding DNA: TGTGCCAGCAGCCCTAGCGGGAGGAGTTCCGGTGAGCAGTACTTC. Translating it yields CASSPSGRSSGEQYF.

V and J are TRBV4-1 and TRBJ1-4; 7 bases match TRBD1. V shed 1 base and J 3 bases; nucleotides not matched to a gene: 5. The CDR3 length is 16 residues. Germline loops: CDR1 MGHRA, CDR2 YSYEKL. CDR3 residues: CASSQVRTGANEKLFF. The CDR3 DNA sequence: TGCGCCAGCAGCCAAGTCAGGACAGGTGCTAATGAAAAACTGTTTTTT.

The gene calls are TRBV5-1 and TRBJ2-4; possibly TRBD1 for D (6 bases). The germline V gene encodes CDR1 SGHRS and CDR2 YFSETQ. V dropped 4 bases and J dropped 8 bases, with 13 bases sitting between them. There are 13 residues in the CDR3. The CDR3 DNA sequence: TGCGCCAGCAGCCGGGACACTTTGGACATTCAGTACTTC. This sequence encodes CASSRDTLDIQYF.

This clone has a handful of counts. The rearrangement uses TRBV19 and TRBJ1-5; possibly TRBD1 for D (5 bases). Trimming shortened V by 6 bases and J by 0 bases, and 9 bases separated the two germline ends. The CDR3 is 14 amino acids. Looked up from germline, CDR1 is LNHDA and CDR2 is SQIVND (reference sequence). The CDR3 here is CASSPGGSNQPQHF. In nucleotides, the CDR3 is TGTGCCAGTAGCCCCGGGGGTAGCAATCAGCCCCAGCATTTT. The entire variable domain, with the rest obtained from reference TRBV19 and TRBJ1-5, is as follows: DGGITQSPKYLFRKEGQNVTLSCEQNLNHDAMYWYRQDPGQGLRLIYYSQIVNDFQKGDIAEGYSVSREKKESFPLTVTSAQKNPTAFYLCASSPGGSNQPQHFGDGTRLSIL.

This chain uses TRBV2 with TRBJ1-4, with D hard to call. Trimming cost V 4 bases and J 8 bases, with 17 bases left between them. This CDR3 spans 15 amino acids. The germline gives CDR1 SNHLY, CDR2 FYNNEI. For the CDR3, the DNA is TGTGCCAGCAGTGTGCACAGCACTGTGGTAGAAAAACTGTTTTTT. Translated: CASSVHSTVVEKLFF.

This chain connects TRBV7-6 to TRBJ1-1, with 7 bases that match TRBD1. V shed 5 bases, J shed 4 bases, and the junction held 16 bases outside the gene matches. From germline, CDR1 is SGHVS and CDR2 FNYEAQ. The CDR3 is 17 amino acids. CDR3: CASSRQGVGRSGTEAFF. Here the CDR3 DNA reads TGTGCCAGCAGCCGCCAGGGGGTGGGACGGTCGGGCACTGAAGCTTTCTTT.

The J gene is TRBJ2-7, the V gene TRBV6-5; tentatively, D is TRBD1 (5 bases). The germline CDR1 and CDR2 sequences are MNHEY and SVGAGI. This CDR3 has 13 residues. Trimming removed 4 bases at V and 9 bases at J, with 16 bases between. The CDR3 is CASSSPGPLMQYF. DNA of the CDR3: TGTGCCAGCAGTTCCCCAGGGCCCCTTATGCAGTACTTC.

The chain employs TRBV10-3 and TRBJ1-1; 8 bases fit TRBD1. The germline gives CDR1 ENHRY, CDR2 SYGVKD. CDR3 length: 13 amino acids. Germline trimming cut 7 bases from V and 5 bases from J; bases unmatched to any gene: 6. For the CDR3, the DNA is TGTGCCATCACCGCGACAGGGGATACTGAAGCTTTCTTT. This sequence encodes CAITATGDTEAFF.

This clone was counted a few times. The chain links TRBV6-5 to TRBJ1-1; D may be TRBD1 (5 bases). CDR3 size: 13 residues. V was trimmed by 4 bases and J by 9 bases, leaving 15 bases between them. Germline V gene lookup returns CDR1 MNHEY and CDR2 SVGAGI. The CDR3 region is CASSSGGVRKAFF. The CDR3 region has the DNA TGTGCCAGCAGTTCGGGAGGGGTGAGGAAAGCTTTCTTT.

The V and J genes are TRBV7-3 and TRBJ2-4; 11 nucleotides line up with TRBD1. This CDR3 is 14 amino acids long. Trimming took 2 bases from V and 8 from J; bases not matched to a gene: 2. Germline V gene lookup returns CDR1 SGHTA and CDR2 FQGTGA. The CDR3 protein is CASSLGTGGDIQYF. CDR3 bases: TGTGCCAGCAGCTTAGGGACAGGGGGTGACATTCAGTACTTC.

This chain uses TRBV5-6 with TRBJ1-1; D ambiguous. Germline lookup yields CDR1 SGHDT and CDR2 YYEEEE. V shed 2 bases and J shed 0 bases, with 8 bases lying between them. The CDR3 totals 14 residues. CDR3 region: CASSLPTMNTEAFF. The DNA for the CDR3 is TGTGCCAGCAGCTTACCCACTATGAACACTGAAGCTTTCTTT. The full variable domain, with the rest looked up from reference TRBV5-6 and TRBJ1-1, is DAGVTQSPTHLIKTRGQQVTLRCSPKSGHDTVSWYQQALGQGPQFIFQYYEEEERQRGNFPDRFSGHQFPNYSSELNVNALLLGDSALYLCASSLPTMNTEAFFGQGTRLTVV.

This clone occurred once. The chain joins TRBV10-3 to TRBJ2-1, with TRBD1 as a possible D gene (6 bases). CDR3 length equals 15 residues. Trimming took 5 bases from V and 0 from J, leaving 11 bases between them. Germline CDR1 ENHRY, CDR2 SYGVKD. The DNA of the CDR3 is TGTGCCATCAGTCCTGCAGGGGTCTCCTACAATGAGCAGTTCTTC. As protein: CAISPAGVSYNEQFF.

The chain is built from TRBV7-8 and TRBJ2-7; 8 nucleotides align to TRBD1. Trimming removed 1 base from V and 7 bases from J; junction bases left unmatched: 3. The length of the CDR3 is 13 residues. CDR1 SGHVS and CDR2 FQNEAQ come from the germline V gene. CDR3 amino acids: CASSLGTGQEQYF. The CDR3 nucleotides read TGTGCCAGCAGCTTAGGGACAGGGCAAGAGCAGTACTTC.